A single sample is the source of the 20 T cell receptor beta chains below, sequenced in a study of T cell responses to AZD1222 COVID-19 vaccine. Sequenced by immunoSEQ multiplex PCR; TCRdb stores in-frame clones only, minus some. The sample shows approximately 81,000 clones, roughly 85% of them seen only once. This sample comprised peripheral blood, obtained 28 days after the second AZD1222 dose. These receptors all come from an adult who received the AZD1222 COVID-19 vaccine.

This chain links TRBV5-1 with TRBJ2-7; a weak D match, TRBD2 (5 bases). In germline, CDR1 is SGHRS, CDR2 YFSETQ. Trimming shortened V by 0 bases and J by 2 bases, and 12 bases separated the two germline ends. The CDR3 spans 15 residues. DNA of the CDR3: TGCGCCAGCAGCTTGGTAAGTCAGGAGGCCTACGAGCAGTACTTC. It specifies CASSLVSQEAYEQYF.

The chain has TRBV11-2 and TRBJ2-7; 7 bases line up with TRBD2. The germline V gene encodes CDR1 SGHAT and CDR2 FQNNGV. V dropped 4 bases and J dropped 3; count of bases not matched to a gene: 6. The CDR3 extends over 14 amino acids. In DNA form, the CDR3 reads TGTGCCAGCAGCTCTAAGCGGGATGGCTACGAGCAGTACTTC. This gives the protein CASSSKRDGYEQYF.

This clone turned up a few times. The CDR3 loop reads CASSLGGLVQPQHF. The CDR3 coding sequence is TGTGCCAGCAGTTTAGGAGGGTTAGTTCAGCCCCAGCATTTT. The chain joins TRBV28 to TRBJ1-5; D remains unclear. Germline loops: CDR1 MDHEN, CDR2 SYDVKM. Trimming stripped 2 bases from V and 6 bases from J, with 11 bases between. The CDR3 consists of 14 residues.

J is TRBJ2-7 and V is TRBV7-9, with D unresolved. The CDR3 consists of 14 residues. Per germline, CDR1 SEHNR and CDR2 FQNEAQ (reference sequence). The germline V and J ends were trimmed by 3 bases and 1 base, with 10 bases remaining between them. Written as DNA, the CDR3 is TGTGCCAGCAGCTTGGATTCCGGATCCTACGAGCAGTACTTC. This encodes CASSLDSGSYEQYF.

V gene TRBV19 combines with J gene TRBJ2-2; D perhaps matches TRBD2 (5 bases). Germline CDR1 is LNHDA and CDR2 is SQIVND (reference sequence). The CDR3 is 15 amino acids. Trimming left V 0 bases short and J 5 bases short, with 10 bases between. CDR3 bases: TGTGCCAGTAGTATAGACGGAGGAAGGACCGGGGAGCTGTTTTTT. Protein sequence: CASSIDGGRTGELFF.

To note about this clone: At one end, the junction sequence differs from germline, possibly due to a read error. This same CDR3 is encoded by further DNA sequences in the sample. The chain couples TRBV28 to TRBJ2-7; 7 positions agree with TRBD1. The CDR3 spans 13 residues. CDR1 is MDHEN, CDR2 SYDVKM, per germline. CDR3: CASRRDSPYEQYF. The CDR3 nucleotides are TGTGCCAGCAGAAGGGACAGTCCCTACGAGCAATACTTC.

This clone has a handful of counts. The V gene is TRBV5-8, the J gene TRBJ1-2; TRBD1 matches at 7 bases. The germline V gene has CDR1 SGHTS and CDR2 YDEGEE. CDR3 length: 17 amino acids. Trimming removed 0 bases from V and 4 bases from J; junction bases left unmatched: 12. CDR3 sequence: CASSLGFEGASGYGYTF. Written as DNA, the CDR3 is TGTGCCAGCAGCTTGGGATTTGAGGGGGCGAGCGGCTATGGCTACACCTTC. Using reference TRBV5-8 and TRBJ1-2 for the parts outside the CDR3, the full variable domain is EAGVTQSPTHLIKTRGQQATLRCSPISGHTSVYWYQQALGLGLQFLLWYDEGEERNRGNFPPRFSGRQFPNYSSELNVNALELEDSALYLCASSLGFEGASGYGYTFGSGTRLTVV.

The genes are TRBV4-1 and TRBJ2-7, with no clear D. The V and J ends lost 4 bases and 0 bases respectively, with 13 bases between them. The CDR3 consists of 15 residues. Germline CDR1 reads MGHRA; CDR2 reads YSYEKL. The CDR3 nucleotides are TGCGCCAGCAGCCTCCAGGTACGAAGCTCCTACGAGCAGTACTTC. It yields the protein CASSLQVRSSYEQYF.

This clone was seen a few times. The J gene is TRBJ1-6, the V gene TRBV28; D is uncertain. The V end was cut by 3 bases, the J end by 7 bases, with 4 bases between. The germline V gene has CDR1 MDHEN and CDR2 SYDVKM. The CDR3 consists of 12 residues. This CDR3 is CASSLTNSPLHF. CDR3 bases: TGTGCCAGCAGTTTGACAAATTCACCCCTCCACTTT. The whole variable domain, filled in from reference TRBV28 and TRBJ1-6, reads DVKVTQSSRYLVKRTGEKVFLECVQDMDHENMFWYRQDPGLGLRLIYFSYDVKMKEKGDIPEGYSVSREKKERFSLILESASTNQTSMYLCASSLTNSPLHFGNGTRLTVT.

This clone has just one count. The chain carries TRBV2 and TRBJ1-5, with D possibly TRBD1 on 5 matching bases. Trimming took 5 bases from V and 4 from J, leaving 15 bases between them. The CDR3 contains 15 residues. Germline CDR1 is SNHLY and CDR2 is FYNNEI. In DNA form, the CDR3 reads TGTGCCAGCAGTCCGGACAATGTGGGTAATCAGCCCCAGCATTTT. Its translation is CASSPDNVGNQPQHF.

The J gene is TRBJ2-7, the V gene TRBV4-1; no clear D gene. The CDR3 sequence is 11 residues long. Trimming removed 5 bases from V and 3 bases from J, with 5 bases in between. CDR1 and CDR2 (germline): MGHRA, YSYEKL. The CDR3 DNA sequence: TGCGCCAGCAGCTTATACTACGAGCAGTACTTC. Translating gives CASSLYYEQYF.

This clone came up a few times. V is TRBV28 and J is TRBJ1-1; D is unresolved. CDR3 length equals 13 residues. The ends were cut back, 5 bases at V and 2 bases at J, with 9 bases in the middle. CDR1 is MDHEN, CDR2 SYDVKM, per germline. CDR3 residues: CASSLTENTEAFF. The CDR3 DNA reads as TGTGCCAGCAGTCTAACAGAAAACACTGAAGCTTTCTTT.

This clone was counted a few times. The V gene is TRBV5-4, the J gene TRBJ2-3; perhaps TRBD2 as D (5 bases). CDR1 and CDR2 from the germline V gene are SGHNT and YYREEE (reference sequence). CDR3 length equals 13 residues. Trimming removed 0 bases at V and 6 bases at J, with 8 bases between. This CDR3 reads CASSLAIADTQYF. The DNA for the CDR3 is TGTGCCAGCAGCTTGGCCATAGCGGATACGCAGTATTTT.

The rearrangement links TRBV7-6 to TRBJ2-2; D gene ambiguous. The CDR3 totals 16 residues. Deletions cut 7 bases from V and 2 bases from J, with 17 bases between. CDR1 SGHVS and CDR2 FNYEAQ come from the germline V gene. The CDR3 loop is CASTLHVGGNTGELFF. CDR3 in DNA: TGTGCCAGCACCCTCCACGTGGGCGGAAACACCGGGGAGCTGTTTTTT.

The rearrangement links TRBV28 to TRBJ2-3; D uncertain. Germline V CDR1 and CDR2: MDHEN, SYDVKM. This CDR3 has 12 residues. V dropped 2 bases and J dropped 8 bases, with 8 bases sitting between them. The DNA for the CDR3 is TGTGCCAGCAGTTTAGTTCTTGCTACGCAGTATTTT. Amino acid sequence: CASSLVLATQYF.

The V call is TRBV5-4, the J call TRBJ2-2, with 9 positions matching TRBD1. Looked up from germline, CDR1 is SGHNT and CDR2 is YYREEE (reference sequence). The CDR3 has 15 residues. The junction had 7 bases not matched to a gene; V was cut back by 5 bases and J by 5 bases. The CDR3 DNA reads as TGTGCCAGCAGACCCCGAGACAGGGGGACCGGGGAGCTGTTTTTT. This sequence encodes CASRPRDRGTGELFF.

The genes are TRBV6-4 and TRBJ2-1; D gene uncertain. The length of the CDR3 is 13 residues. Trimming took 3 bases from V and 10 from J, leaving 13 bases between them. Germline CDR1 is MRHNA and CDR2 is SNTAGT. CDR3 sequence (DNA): TGTGCCAGCAGTGAAGCCCTGCGATCCGAGCAGTTCTTC. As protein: CASSEALRSEQFF.

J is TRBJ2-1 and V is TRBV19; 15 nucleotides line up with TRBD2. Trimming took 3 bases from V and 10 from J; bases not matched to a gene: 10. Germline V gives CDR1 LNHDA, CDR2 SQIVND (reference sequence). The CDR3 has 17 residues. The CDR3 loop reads CASSIWGLAGGQREQFF. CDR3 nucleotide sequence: TGTGCCAGTAGTATCTGGGGACTAGCGGGAGGACAGAGAGAGCAGTTCTTC.

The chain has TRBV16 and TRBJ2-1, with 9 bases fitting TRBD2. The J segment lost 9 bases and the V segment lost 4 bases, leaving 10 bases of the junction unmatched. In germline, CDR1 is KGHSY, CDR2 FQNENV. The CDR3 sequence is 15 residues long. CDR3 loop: CASSLASGIEGEQFF. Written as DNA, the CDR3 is TGTGCCAGCAGCCTCGCTAGCGGGATAGAGGGTGAGCAGTTCTTC.

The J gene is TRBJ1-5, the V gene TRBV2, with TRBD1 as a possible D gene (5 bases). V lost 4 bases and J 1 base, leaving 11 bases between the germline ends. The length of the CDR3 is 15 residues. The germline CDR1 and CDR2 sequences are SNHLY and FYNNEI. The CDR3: CASSGREASNQPQHF. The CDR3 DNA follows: TGTGCCAGCAGTGGCAGGGAGGCCAGCAATCAGCCCCAGCATTTT.